What follows describes a single T cell receptor beta chain. The sample comes from a study of blood T cell repertoires in COVID-19. About the research overall: Samples representing acute and convalescent COVID-19 were sourced from the United States, Italy and Spain. Nucleic acid was either cDNA or gDNA, and it came from T cells, B-cell-depleted T cells, or PBMCs.

Authors' data handling: It was from reference gene primer amplification that nucleated cell counts were estimated. This table comes from immunoSEQ multiplex PCR, and its TCRdb copy is limited to in-frame clones, with some not included. V and J calls and clone size are copied from that table; D and trimming were computed from the DNA. The sample shows around 260,000 clones, over 80% of them seen only once. This receptor was taken from a woman between 35 and 50 years old who had recovered from COVID-19. The sequencing sample was made of peripheral blood.

The CDR3 sequence: CASSLAIAGGLETQYF. CDR3 bases: TGTGCCAGCAGCTTAGCGATTGCGGGGGGGCTTGAGACCCAGTACTTC. The chain links TRBV7-2 to TRBJ2-5; 9 bases align to TRBD2. After removal of 0 bases from V and 5 bases from J, the junction contained 7 bases not matched to a gene. CDR1 is SGHTA, CDR2 FQGNSA, per germline. The CDR3 has 16 amino acids. Full variable domain (rest looked up from reference TRBV7-2 and TRBJ2-5): GAGVSQSPSNKVTEKGKDVELRCDPISGHTALYWYRQSLGQGLEFLIYFQGNSAPDKSGLPSDRFSAERTGGSVSTLTIQRTQQEDSAVYLCASSLAIAGGLETQYFGPGTRLLVL.